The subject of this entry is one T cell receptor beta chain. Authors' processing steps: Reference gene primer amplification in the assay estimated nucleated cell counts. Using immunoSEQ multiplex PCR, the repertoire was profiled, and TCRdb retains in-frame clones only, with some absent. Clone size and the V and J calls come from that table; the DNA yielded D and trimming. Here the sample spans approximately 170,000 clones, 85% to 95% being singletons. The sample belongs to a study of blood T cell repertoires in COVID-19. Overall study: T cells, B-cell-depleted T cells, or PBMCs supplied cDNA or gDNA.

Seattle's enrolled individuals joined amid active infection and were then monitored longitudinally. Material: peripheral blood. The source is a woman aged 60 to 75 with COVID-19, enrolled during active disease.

CDR3 nucleotides: TGTGCCAGCAGCCCCCGCACACAGCATTACTACGAGCAGTACTTC. Translated: CASSPRTQHYYEQYF. The chain combines TRBV7-2 with TRBJ2-7; D gene ambiguous. CDR1 is SGHTA and CDR2 is FQGNSA in the germline V gene. CDR3 length equals 15 residues. V shed 5 bases and J shed 3 bases, with 17 bases lying between them.